A single sample gave rise to the 18 T cell receptor beta chains below, sequenced in a study of cytomegalovirus exposure and HLA in healthy donors. Profiled with immunoSEQ multiplex PCR; TCRdb holds only in-frame clones, not every one. The repertoire consists of around 250,000 clones, with around 90% occurring once and the leading ten covering around 0.34%. Sequences were obtained from PBMCs. The source of these receptors is a woman aged 18 to 35 in good health and CMV-seronegative.

This clone showed up just once. This rearrangement joins TRBV7-9 to TRBJ2-7, with TRBD1 matching over 7 bases. From germline, CDR1 is SEHNR and CDR2 FQNEAQ (reference sequence). The CDR3 consists of 14 residues. V lost 5 bases to trimming and J lost 2 bases; unmatched junction nucleotides: 6. Here the CDR3 reads CASSAVGQTYEQYV. DNA of the CDR3: TGTGCCAGCAGCGCCGTGGGACAGACCTACGAGCAGTACGTC.

The rearrangement joins TRBV7-9 to TRBJ2-7; 9 bases agree with TRBD1. Per the germline V gene, CDR1 is SEHNR and CDR2 is FQNEAQ (reference sequence). The CDR3 spans 16 residues. With 5 bases clipped from V and 0 bases from J, the junction kept 8 bases outside the gene matches. The CDR3 spells CASSPGQGRSSYEQYV. The CDR3 bases are TGTGCCAGCAGCCCCGGACAGGGGAGAAGCTCCTACGAGCAGTACGTC.

The CDR3 sequence: CSVDRAGGPSTSTDTQYF. As DNA, the CDR3 is TGCAGCGTTGATCGAGCGGGGGGTCCCTCTACCAGCACAGATACGCAGTATTTT. This sequence joins TRBV29-1 and TRBJ2-3; 9 positions match TRBD2. V lost 3 bases to trimming and J lost 0 bases; unmatched junction nucleotides: 13. CDR3 length equals 18 residues. CDR1 and CDR2 from the germline V gene are SQVTM and ANQGSEA.

This clone was picked up one time. This rearrangement joins TRBV7-8 to TRBJ1-3; no reliable D call. With 0 bases removed from V and 7 bases from J, the gap between germline ends came to 16 bases. Germline V gene sequence: CDR1 SGHVS, CDR2 FQNEAQ. CDR3 length equals 16 residues. DNA of the CDR3: TGTGCCAGCAGCTTAGCCGACTATGCCTGGAGGAACACCATATATTTT. It specifies CASSLADYAWRNTIYF.

The rearrangement joins TRBV18 to TRBJ1-4; 7 bases align to TRBD1. V shed 3 bases, J shed 6 bases, and the junction held 10 bases outside the gene matches. The germline gives CDR1 KGHSH, CDR2 LQKENI. The CDR3 consists of 16 residues. CDR3 in DNA: TGTGCCAGCTCACCGCTGGACAGGAGGGAGGATGAAAAACTGTTTTTT. It yields the protein CASSPLDRREDEKLFF.

The V call is TRBV11-2, the J call TRBJ2-7, with D uncertain. Germline V gene sequence: CDR1 SGHAT, CDR2 FQNNGV. The CDR3 runs 14 residues. V gave up 1 base and J gave up 7 bases, with 14 bases separating them. The CDR3, as DNA: TGTGCCAGCAGCTTAGGTCCGGGCGGATGGGAGCAGTACGTC. Protein product: CASSLGPGGWEQYV.

The chain employs TRBV7-3 and TRBJ1-6; maybe TRBD1 (6 bases). From germline, CDR1 is SGHTA and CDR2 FQGTGA. The CDR3 has 17 amino acids. The V and J ends lost 1 base and 7 bases respectively, with 17 bases between them. CDR3 DNA: TGTGCCAGCAGCTTAAGCGGCAGGGGACCGGGGAATTCACCCCTCCACTTT. Its protein is CASSLSGRGPGNSPLHF. The variable domain in full, with the rest retrieved from reference TRBV7-3 and TRBJ1-6, is GAGVSQTPSNKVTEKGKYVELRCDPISGHTALYWYRQSLGQGPEFLIYFQGTGAADDSGLPNDRFFAVRPEGSVSTLKIQRTERGDSAVYLCASSLSGRGPGNSPLHFGNGTRLTVT.

CDR3 sequence: CASSKTGQVYEQYV. The CDR3 DNA follows: TGTGCCAGCAGCAAAACTGGACAGGTCTACGAGCAGTACGTC. The chain recombines TRBV7-8 with TRBJ2-7, with 7 bases matching TRBD1. The CDR3 is 14 amino acids. With V trimmed by 5 bases and J by 3 bases, 7 bases remained unmatched. Looked up from germline, CDR1 is SGHVS and CDR2 is FQNEAQ.

The CDR3 protein is CASSPPTGATNEKLFF. The CDR3 DNA reads as TGTGCCAGCAGCCCTCCCACGGGAGCAACTAATGAAAAACTGTTTTTT. The rearrangement uses TRBV7-9 and TRBJ1-4; D is uncertain. V was trimmed by 5 bases and J by 0 bases, leaving 13 bases between them. CDR1 and CDR2 (germline): SEHNR, FQNEAQ (reference sequence). The CDR3 consists of 16 residues.

The rearrangement joins TRBV5-1 to TRBJ1-1; 8 bases map to TRBD1. Germline CDR1 and CDR2: SGHRS and YFSETQ. The CDR3 has 13 residues. J gave up 5 bases and V 4 bases, and 4 bases lay outside the gene matches. The CDR3 nucleotides are TGCGCCAGCAGCGCCGGACAGGGTACTGAAGCTTTCTTT. Its protein product is CASSAGQGTEAFF.

This clone was observed once. The chain combines TRBV5-5 with TRBJ2-7; D is unresolved. Germline V gene lookup returns CDR1 SGHKS and CDR2 YYEKEE (reference sequence). V lost 0 bases to trimming and J lost 0 bases, with 4 bases between them. The CDR3 extends over 13 amino acids. CDR3 in amino acids: CASSLASSYEQYV. The DNA for the CDR3 is TGTGCCAGCAGCTTGGCTAGCTCCTACGAGCAGTACGTC.

This chain joins TRBV4-1 and TRBJ2-5; a weak D match, TRBD2 (7 bases). V lost 1 base and J 4 bases, leaving 13 bases between the germline ends. CDR3 length equals 15 residues. CDR1 and CDR2 (germline): MGHRA, YSYEKL. CDR3 region: CASSQGGGAGETQYF. CDR3 in DNA: TGCGCCAGCAGCCAAGGTGGGGGGGCCGGAGAGACCCAGTACTTC.

The chain combines TRBV6-5 with TRBJ2-7; no clear D gene. The germline V gene has CDR1 MNHEY and CDR2 SVGAGI. This CDR3 is built from 13 residues. V lost 8 bases to trimming and J lost 5 bases, with 16 bases between them. CDR3 sequence: CASLEPLLHEQYF. In DNA, the CDR3 is TGTGCCAGCCTAGAGCCGTTATTACACGAGCAGTACTTC.

The gene calls are TRBV6-5 and TRBJ2-2; 8 nucleotides align to TRBD1. Per germline, CDR1 MNHEY and CDR2 SVGAGI. This CDR3 has 15 amino acids. Trimming removed 6 bases from V and 1 base from J; junction bases left unmatched: 4. CDR3 region: CASRPGQENTGELFF. DNA for the CDR3: TGTGCCAGCAGGCCGGGACAGGAGAACACCGGGGAGCTGTTTTTT.

V usage is TRBV28 and J usage is TRBJ2-1; TRBD2 matches at 8 bases. After removal of 3 bases from V and 3 bases from J, the junction contained 4 bases not matched to a gene. This CDR3 is 15 amino acids long. Germline V gives CDR1 MDHEN, CDR2 SYDVKM. The CDR3 region has the DNA TGTGCCAGCAGTTTTTACAGCGGGGGCTACAATGAGCAGTTCTTC. Residues: CASSFYSGGYNEQFF.

The rearrangement joins TRBV19 to TRBJ1-1; D is possibly TRBD1 (6 bases). CDR1 LNHDA and CDR2 SQIVND come from the germline V gene (reference sequence). V shed 6 bases and J shed 0 bases, with 14 bases lying between them. The length of the CDR3 is 15 residues. CDR3 nucleotide sequence: TGTGCCAGTAGCCTCGGCGACAGGATGAACACTGAAGCTTTCTTT. This gives the protein CASSLGDRMNTEAFF.

The chain's CDR3 is CASSQPGQNNEQFF. CDR3 bases: TGCGCCAGCAGCCAACCGGGACAGAACAATGAGCAGTTCTTC. This chain joins TRBV4-1 and TRBJ2-1; 7 nucleotides agree with TRBD1. CDR1 and CDR2 from the germline V gene are MGHRA and YSYEKL. This CDR3 has 14 residues. V shed 2 bases and J 5 bases; nucleotides not matched to a gene: 3.

The chain links TRBV6-5 to TRBJ1-4; TRBD1 matches 7 bases. From germline, CDR1 is MNHEY and CDR2 SVGAGI. V was pared by 2 bases and J by 7 bases, with 10 bases of the junction left unmatched. This CDR3 comprises 16 residues. CDR3 protein: CASSYQQTGRGEKLFF. CDR3 DNA: TGTGCCAGCAGTTACCAACAGACAGGGAGAGGTGAAAAACTGTTTTTT.